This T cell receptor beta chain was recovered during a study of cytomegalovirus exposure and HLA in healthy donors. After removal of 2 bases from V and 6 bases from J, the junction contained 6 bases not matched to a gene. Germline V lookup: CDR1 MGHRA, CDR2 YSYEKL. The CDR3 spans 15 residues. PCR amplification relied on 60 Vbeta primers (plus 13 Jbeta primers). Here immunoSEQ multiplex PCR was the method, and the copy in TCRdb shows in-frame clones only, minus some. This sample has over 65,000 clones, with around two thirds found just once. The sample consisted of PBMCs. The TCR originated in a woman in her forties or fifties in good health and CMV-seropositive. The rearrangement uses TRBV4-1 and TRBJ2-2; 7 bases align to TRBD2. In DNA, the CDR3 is TGCGCCAGCAGCCAACCCGGGGGGAGGGCCGGGGAGCTGTTTTTT. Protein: CASSQPGGRAGELFF.